Shown below are 28 T cell receptor beta chains from a single sample sequenced in a study of breast tumors, draining lymph nodes, adjacent tissues. From the multiplex PCR reads, TCRdb called clonotypes with MiXCR, one entry per CDR3 protein. The table records approximately 280,000 distinct CDR3 sequences, more than 30% of them present only once. Axillary draining lymph nodes of breast cancer patients supplied the node samples. The specimen was axillary lymph node tissue. All receptors derive from a female donor with breast cancer. Some clones in this sample may be carry-over from other donors' samples.

Comments on this clonotype: The junction differs from germline at one of its ends, possibly a read error. The chain links TRBV6-6 to TRBJ2-3; TRBD1 agrees at 10 bases. This CDR3 has 17 residues. CDR1 and CDR2 (germline): MNHNY, SVGAGI (reference sequence). CDR3 sequence (DNA): TGTGCCAGCAGTCACTCGAGGGGGACAGGGGGCACAGATACGCAGTATTTT. This encodes CASSHSRGTGGTDTQYF.

The sample holds many counts of this clonotype. The chain links TRBV12-3 or TRBV12-4 to TRBJ2-1, with TRBD2 identical over 14 bases. The V segment lost 2 bases and the J segment 7 bases; nucleotides outside the gene matches: 4. This CDR3 has 16 amino acids. DNA of the CDR3: TGTGCCAGCAGTTTACAGGGACTAGCGGGAGAGAATGAGCAGTTCTTC. This encodes CASSLQGLAGENEQFF.

Ten or more counts support this clonotype. This sequence joins TRBV6-6 and TRBJ2-7; TRBD1 agrees at 11 bases. This CDR3 is built from 14 residues. Germline values: CDR1 MNHNY, CDR2 SVGAGI (reference sequence). V lost 6 bases and J lost 3; bases outside the gene matches: 4. The CDR3 sequence is CASSTGTGGYEQYF. As DNA, the CDR3 is TGTGCCAGCAGCACCGGGACAGGGGGCTACGAGCAGTACTTC.

About this clonotype itself: It is likely a read error, because the conserved phenylalanine at the end of the CDR3 is missing. The chain combines TRBV7-8 with TRBJ2-3; TRBD2 matches at 9 bases. The CDR3 length is 14 residues. From germline, CDR1 is SGHVS and CDR2 FQNEAQ. J lost 8 bases, V lost 5 bases, and 8 bases had no gene match. CDR3 loop: CASSVGGRVGTQYL. Here the CDR3 DNA reads TGTGCCAGCAGCGTGGGCGGGAGGGTAGGTACGCAGTATCTT.

At least ten counts were recorded for this clonotype. The rearrangement links TRBV7-2 to TRBJ1-5; 9 bases map to TRBD1. This CDR3 comprises 18 residues. V lost 1 base to trimming and J lost 1 base; unmatched junction nucleotides: 8. The germline CDR1 and CDR2 sequences are SGHTA and FQGNSA. The CDR3 DNA sequence: TGTGCCAGCAGCTTAGGAACAGGGGGCGGACGGAGCAATCAGCCCCAGCATTTT. Its translation is CASSLGTGGGRSNQPQHF.

This clonotype was seen at least ten times. The V call is TRBV9, the J call TRBJ2-3, with D possibly being TRBD1 or TRBD2 (5 bases each). Germline V gene lookup returns CDR1 SGDLS and CDR2 YYNGEE. The CDR3 covers 17 residues. V lost 0 bases and J lost 7, with 21 bases in between. Here the CDR3 DNA reads TGTGCCAGCAGCGTAGGGGTGAGGGGTGTAGAAGCTTATACGCAGTATTTT. Translation: CASSVGVRGVEAYTQYF.

The chain carries TRBV29-1 and TRBJ1-4; the D gene is possibly TRBD1 (5 bases). Per germline, CDR1 SQVTM and CDR2 ANQGSEA. The CDR3 is 15 amino acids. Trimming removed 7 bases from V and 5 bases from J, with 20 bases in between. This chain's CDR3 is CSAVSGGAGNEKLFF. DNA of the CDR3: TGCAGCGCAGTAAGCGGAGGGGCCGGCAATGAAAAACTGTTTTTT.

This clonotype was detected many times. The rearrangement links TRBV7-9 to TRBJ2-7; unclear D gene. The CDR3 covers 15 residues. V was cut by 5 bases and J by 1 base, with 15 bases left in between. CDR1 is SEHNR and CDR2 is FQNEAQ in the germline V gene (reference sequence). In DNA, the CDR3 is TGTGCCAGCAGCCAAGGTAGGCTACCATCCTACGAGCAGTACTTC. It encodes CASSQGRLPSYEQYF.

This clonotype turned up a few times. At one end, the junction sequence differs from germline, possibly due to a read error. This chain links TRBV7-2 with TRBJ2-3, with 7 bases identical to TRBD2. This CDR3 region has 17 residues. CDR1 SGHTA and CDR2 FQGNSA come from the germline V gene. In DNA, the CDR3 is TGTGCCAGCAGCTTAGCCCCTAGCGGAGCTAGCACAGATCCGCAGTATTTT. It yields the protein CASSLAPSGASTDPQYF.

This clonotype was seen many times. The V call is TRBV7-8, the J call TRBJ1-5; TRBD1 might be the D (6 bases). CDR1 and CDR2 (germline): SGHVS, FQNEAQ. Trimming shortened V by 5 bases and J by 1 base, and 12 bases separated the two germline ends. CDR3 length: 15 amino acids. The CDR3 sequence: CASSTRQASNQPQHF. The CDR3 region has the DNA TGTGCCAGCAGCACCCGACAGGCCAGCAATCAGCCCCAGCATTTT. Drawing the rest from reference TRBV7-8 and TRBJ1-5, the complete variable domain is GAGVSQSPRYKVAKRGQDVALRCDPISGHVSLFWYQQALGQGPEFLTYFQNEAQLDKSGLPSDRFFAERPEGSVSTLKIQRTQQEDSAVYLCASSTRQASNQPQHFGDGTRLSIL.

This clonotype was recorded many times. This rearrangement joins TRBV12-3 or TRBV12-4 to TRBJ2-1; 8 bases agree with TRBD1. Trimming took 3 bases from V and 9 from J; bases not matched to a gene: 7. The CDR3 has 14 residues. The CDR3 sequence is CASSFRQGAVEQFF. CDR3 DNA sequence: TGTGCCAGCAGTTTTCGTCAGGGGGCGGTTGAGCAGTTCTTC.

This clonotype was seen at least ten times. At one of its ends the junction is not consistent with the germline gene, which may arise from a read error. V and J are TRBV20-1 and TRBJ2-1; 16 bases fit TRBD2. Germline lookup yields CDR1 DFQATT and CDR2 SNEGSKA (reference sequence). This CDR3 is built from 12 residues. The CDR3 coding sequence is TGCAGTGCTAGCCCGGGACTAGCGGGAGGGGAATTC. It translates to CSASPGLAGGEF.

This clonotype was picked up many times. The J gene is TRBJ1-4, the V gene TRBV2; 9 bases are a match to TRBD1. V lost 3 bases, J lost 7 bases, and 6 bases stayed unmatched. The CDR3 sequence is 15 residues long. Germline loops: CDR1 SNHLY, CDR2 FYNNEI. CDR3 protein: CASSEGQGGGEKLFF. The DNA of the CDR3 is TGTGCCAGCAGTGAGGGACAGGGAGGGGGTGAAAAACTGTTTTTT. The full variable domain, its missing parts supplied by reference TRBV2 and TRBJ1-4, is EPEVTQTPSHQVTQMGQEVILRCVPISNHLYFYWYRQILGQKVEFLVSFYNNEISEKSEIFDDQFSVERPDGSNFTLKIRSTKLEDSAMYFCASSEGQGGGEKLFFGSGTQLSVL.

This clonotype has more than one count but fewer than ten. This sequence joins TRBV6-6 and TRBJ2-1; a possible D gene is TRBD1 (6 bases). The V and J ends lost 7 bases and 7 bases respectively, with 17 bases between them. CDR1 is MNHNY, CDR2 SVGAGI, per germline (reference sequence). The CDR3 extends over 14 amino acids. CDR3 residues: CASTPVAGVNEQFF. CDR3 nucleotides: TGTGCCAGCACCCCAGTGGCAGGGGTGAATGAGCAGTTCTTC.

The chain links TRBV30 to TRBJ1-5; D is possibly TRBD1 (5 bases). Germline CDR1 GTSNPN, CDR2 SVGIG (reference sequence). V dropped 0 bases and J dropped 3 bases, with 9 bases sitting between them. This CDR3 region has 14 residues. CDR3 protein: CAWSVLGDNQPQHF. The DNA for the CDR3 is TGTGCCTGGAGTGTCTTAGGGGACAATCAGCCCCAGCATTTT.

This clonotype has at least ten counts. This chain links TRBV11-1 with TRBJ2-7; 7 bases are a match to TRBD2. J was trimmed by 2 bases and V by 0 bases; bases with no gene match: 4. The CDR3 runs 15 residues. Germline assignment: CDR1 SGHAT and CDR2 FQDESV (reference sequence). CDR3 sequence (DNA): TGTGCCAGCAGCTTAGCCCGGACTAGAACCTACGAGCAGTACTTC. Protein sequence: CASSLARTRTYEQYF.

This clonotype came up many times. The chain couples TRBV25-1 to TRBJ2-1, with D possibly TRBD2 on 7 matching bases. This CDR3 spans 12 amino acids. Germline CDR1 is MGHDK and CDR2 is SYGVNS. The germline V and J ends were trimmed by 6 bases and 15 bases, with 18 bases remaining between them. The CDR3 region is CASRLPGGRAFF. The CDR3 DNA follows: TGTGCCAGCAGGTTACCCGGGGGGCGAGCGTTCTTC.

With respect to this clonotype: Germline is not matched at one junction end, which may reflect a read error. The V gene is TRBV12-3 or TRBV12-4, the J gene TRBJ1-1, with a possible D match to TRBD1 (5 bases). This CDR3 spans 14 amino acids. CDR3 in DNA: TGTGCCAGCAGTTTACAGGGAGTGAACCCTGAAGCTTTCTTT. This codes for CASSLQGVNPEAFF.

This clonotype was recorded a few times. Since no conserved phenylalanine or tryptophan closes the CDR3, a read error is the likely cause. The gene calls are TRBV5-1 and TRBJ2-1, with 9 bases lining up with TRBD2. CDR1 and CDR2 from the germline V gene are SGHRS and YFSETQ. The CDR3 covers 16 residues. The CDR3 sequence is CASTIEGLASSNGQFL. As DNA, the CDR3 is TGCGCCAGCACCATCGAGGGACTAGCCTCCTCTAATGGGCAGTTCCTC.

The rearrangement links TRBV14 to TRBJ2-7, with 9 bases that match TRBD2. Germline trimming cut 2 bases from V and 4 bases from J; bases unmatched to any gene: 6. The CDR3 is 15 residues long. Germline CDR1 reads SGHDN; CDR2 reads FVKESK. CDR3: CASSQRGLASYEQYF. As DNA, the CDR3 is TGTGCCAGCAGCCAACGGGGACTAGCATCTTACGAGCAGTACTTC.

Regarding this clonotype: This could be a read error, since a much larger clone is one nucleotide away. The V call is TRBV6-5, the J call TRBJ2-6; D is perhaps TRBD1 (5 bases). CDR1 and CDR2 from the germline V gene are MNHEY and SVGAGI. The CDR3 spans 16 residues. The ends were cut back, 7 bases at V and 2 bases at J, with 15 bases in the middle. Here the CDR3 DNA reads TGTGCCAGCACCCACTGGAAGGGGACTGGGGCCAACGTCCTGACTTTC. Amino acids: CASTHWKGTGANVLTF.

This clonotype was detected many times. The chain uses TRBV18 and TRBJ2-7; D is possibly TRBD1 (6 bases). The CDR3 loop spans 13 amino acids. The V gene lost 8 bases and the J gene lost 2 bases, with 13 bases spanning the gap. Germline CDR1 reads KGHSH; CDR2 reads LQKENI. In DNA form, the CDR3 reads TGTGCCAGCAGCCCAGGACAGACCTACGAGCAGTACTTC. It encodes CASSPGQTYEQYF.

This clonotype is classed as medium-sized (0.01 to 0.1%). CDR3 in amino acids: CASSSQPGLAQVHKETQYF. CDR3 nucleotides: TGTGCCAGCAGCTCACAACCGGGACTAGCGCAAGTCCACAAAGAGACCCAGTACTTC. The chain joins TRBV7-9 to TRBJ2-5; 10 bases map to TRBD2. Trimming took 4 bases from V and 3 from J; bases not matched to a gene: 17. Per germline, CDR1 SEHNR and CDR2 FQNEAQ (reference sequence). This CDR3 region has 19 residues.

The chain employs TRBV7-2 and TRBJ2-7, with 7 positions matching TRBD1. The CDR3 consists of 19 residues. V shed 1 base, J shed 2 bases, and the junction held 17 bases outside the gene matches. Germline V lookup: CDR1 SGHTA, CDR2 FQGNSA. The CDR3 bases are TGTGCCAGCAGCTTAGGAGTGGACAGGCTCCCAAGGAGCCCCTACGAGCAGTACTTC. Translation: CASSLGVDRLPRSPYEQYF.

In its sample, this clonotype was seen many times. V gene TRBV15 combines with J gene TRBJ1-4; the match to TRBD1 covers 10 bases. Germline loops: CDR1 LNHNV, CDR2 YYDKDF (reference sequence). The CDR3 totals 17 residues. J was trimmed by 6 bases and V by 3 bases; bases with no gene match: 10. The CDR3 region is CATSSRDRGLSYEKLFF. Here the CDR3 DNA reads TGTGCCACCAGCAGCCGGGACAGGGGTCTATCCTATGAAAAACTGTTTTTT.

There are many counts of this clonotype. The gene calls are TRBV5-1 and TRBJ2-7; 9 bases agree with TRBD2. The CDR3 is 17 residues long. Germline V gene data show CDR1 as SGHRS and CDR2 as YFSETQ. V gave up 4 bases and J gave up 6 bases; unmatched junction bases: 17. The CDR3 DNA reads TGCGCCAGCAGCCCCACTGGCGGGAGGGCCCGCCCAGGCGAGCAGTACTTC. Translation: CASSPTGGRARPGEQYF. Full variable domain (outside the CDR3, taken from reference TRBV5-1 and TRBJ2-7): KAGVTQTPRYLIKTRGQQVTLSCSPISGHRSVSWYQQTPGQGLQFLFEYFSETQRNKGNFPGRFSGRQFSNSRSEMNVSTLELGDSALYLCASSPTGGRARPGEQYFGPGTRLTVT.

This clonotype was recorded many times. The V and J genes are TRBV7-2 and TRBJ2-7; no definite D call. V lost 5 bases to trimming and J lost 6 bases, with 17 bases between them. This CDR3 is 14 amino acids long. Germline V lookup: CDR1 SGHTA, CDR2 FQGNSA. The CDR3 region is CASSARVGAVEQYF. CDR3 DNA: TGTGCCAGCAGCGCCCGGGTGGGCGCTGTCGAGCAGTACTTC.

Ten or more counts support this clonotype. The gene calls are TRBV6-4 and TRBJ2-6, with 11 bases that match TRBD2. Trimming removed 4 bases from V and 1 base from J; junction bases left unmatched: 3. CDR1 and CDR2 (germline): MRHNA, SNTAGT. The CDR3 length is 17 residues. This CDR3 reads CASSALAGGSGANVLTF. The CDR3 DNA reads as TGTGCCAGCAGTGCGCTAGCGGGAGGTTCTGGGGCCAACGTCCTGACTTTC.